Shown below are 2 T cell receptor beta chains from a single sample sequenced in a study of blood T cells in healthy people across ages. The authors ran a second PCR of about 6 to 11 cycles using a sample-barcoded 5' primer and a J-beta primer mix. Each CDR3 protein is one row after TCRdb ran MiXCR on the 5' RACE reads. The sample lists about 720,000 distinct CDR3 sequences, roughly 20% occurring once. Sequencing was done on a sample of blood. The receptors stem from a man aged 65 to 79 in good health.

The chain couples TRBV5-1 to TRBJ2-7; D possibly corresponds to TRBD1 (6 bases). V gave up 1 base and J gave up 2 bases, with 10 bases separating them. CDR3 length: 14 amino acids. CDR1 is SGHRS, CDR2 YFSETQ, per germline. In DNA, the CDR3 is TGCGCCAGCAGCTTGCAGACAGGAACCTACGAGCAGTACTTC. It specifies CASSLQTGTYEQYF.

The sample holds a few counts of this clonotype. The rearrangement uses TRBV9 and TRBJ1-5; D is uncertain. The CDR3 contains 14 residues. Trimming stripped 0 bases from V and 3 bases from J, with 7 bases between. Germline V lookup: CDR1 SGDLS, CDR2 YYNGEE. CDR3 coding DNA: TGTGCCAGCAGCGTAGGGGCGATCAATCAGCCCCAGCATTTT. Protein sequence: CASSVGAINQPQHF.